This T cell receptor (beta chain) was documented in a study of shared clonotypes between healthy human individuals. Regarding the study as a whole: About 5% of naive CD4 clonotypes were shared across several donors.

Sequencing was performed with immunoSEQ multiplex PCR; in TCRdb, only in-frame clones are kept and a portion is missing. The sample lists around 1,100,000 clones; 77% were seen once. This clone was recorded many times. As yet, its antigen is unknown. V lost 3 bases to trimming and J lost 9 bases; unmatched junction nucleotides: 10. CDR1 SQVTM and CDR2 ANQGSEA come from the germline V gene. The CDR3 totals 14 residues. Naive CD4+ cells were CD45RA-selected; the remaining cells were memory. The receptor's source is a man between 18 and 35 years old in good health. Some clones in this sample may be carry-over from other donors' samples. V gene TRBV29-1 combines with J gene TRBJ1-5, with 8 bases fitting TRBD1. Sample: memory CD4+ T cells from PBMCs. Subset here: CD45RA-negative fraction. The CDR3 DNA is TGCAGCGTTGATGGGACAGGTCCCCTGCGGCCCCAGCATTTT. Protein: CSVDGTGPLRPQHF.